The 12 T cell receptor beta chains given below trace back to one sample, sequenced in a study of blood T cell repertoires in COVID-19. Using immunoSEQ multiplex PCR, the repertoire was profiled, and TCRdb retains in-frame clones only, with some absent. This sample has tens of thousands of clones, with around 87% found just once. Source material: peripheral blood. These receptors all come from a woman over 75 with acute or convalescent COVID-19.

The chain joins TRBV5-8 to TRBJ2-5; 14 bases agree with TRBD2. The CDR3 sequence is 17 residues long. Germline CDR1 reads SGHTS; CDR2 reads YDEGEE. The junction had 11 bases not matched to a gene; V was cut back by 5 bases and J by 5 bases. CDR3 residues: CASSSGLAGGAGETQYF. CDR3 coding DNA: TGTGCCAGCAGTTCCGGACTAGCGGGAGGCGCCGGGGAGACCCAGTACTTC.

The V and J genes are TRBV12-5 and TRBJ2-3; 7 bases are shared with TRBD1. There are 14 residues in the CDR3. Germline V lookup: CDR1 LGHNT, CDR2 FRNRAP. V lost 6 bases and J lost 2; bases outside the gene matches: 5. DNA of the CDR3: TGTGCTAGTGGCACGGGACAGCCCACAGATACGCAGTATTTT. Its translation: CASGTGQPTDTQYF.

V and J are TRBV18 and TRBJ1-3, with no clear D. V lost 5 bases and J lost 0, with 14 bases in between. The CDR3 sequence is 16 residues long. Germline V gene sequence: CDR1 KGHSH, CDR2 LQKENI. CDR3 protein: CASSTGEGGSGNTIYF. In nucleotides, the CDR3 is TGTGCCAGCTCAACCGGGGAAGGTGGCTCTGGAAACACCATATATTTT.

J is TRBJ2-3 and V is TRBV2, with 10 bases lining up with TRBD2. Germline V CDR1 and CDR2: SNHLY, FYNNEI. The CDR3 is made up of 15 amino acids. V shed 6 bases and J 5 bases; nucleotides not matched to a gene: 8. The CDR3 here is CASSPSGSVGDTQYF. DNA for the CDR3: TGTGCCAGCAGCCCTAGCGGGAGCGTTGGAGATACGCAGTATTTT. The full variable domain, rest sourced from reference TRBV2 and TRBJ2-3, is EPEVTQTPSHQVTQMGQEVILRCVPISNHLYFYWYRQILGQKVEFLVSFYNNEISEKSEIFDDQFSVERPDGSNFTLKIRSTKLEDSAMYFCASSPSGSVGDTQYFGPGTRLTVL.

The chain couples TRBV5-1 to TRBJ2-1; D might be TRBD2 (6 bases). V was trimmed by 3 bases and J by 3 bases, leaving 16 bases between them. The CDR3 sequence is 16 residues long. Looked up from germline, CDR1 is SGHRS and CDR2 is YFSETQ. Here the CDR3 DNA reads TGCGCCAGCAGCTCCCCGATGGGCGGGGTCTACAATGAGCAGTTCTTC. Its protein product is CASSSPMGGVYNEQFF.

This clone was detected once. The chain recombines TRBV10-3 with TRBJ2-5, with 7 bases aligning to TRBD1. The CDR3 has 16 residues. Germline CDR1 reads ENHRY; CDR2 reads SYGVKD. J lost 0 bases, V lost 1 base, and 5 bases had no gene match. CDR3 bases: TGTGCCATCAGTGAGTGGACAGGCGGTGACCAAGAGACCCAGTACTTC. It specifies CAISEWTGGDQETQYF.

The J gene is TRBJ2-2, the V gene TRBV9; TRBD1 agrees at 11 bases. Trimming removed 3 bases from V and 5 bases from J; junction bases left unmatched: 6. This CDR3 contains 16 residues. Germline-derived CDR1 and CDR2 are SGDLS and YYNGEE. The CDR3 bases are TGTGCCAGCAGCGGAGGGGGACAGGGGGTTACCGGGGAGCTGTTTTTT. This gives the protein CASSGGGQGVTGELFF.

This clone was seen only once. This chain joins TRBV9 and TRBJ2-3; 7 nucleotides line up with TRBD2. Germline V gene lookup returns CDR1 SGDLS and CDR2 YYNGEE. Trimming took 0 bases from V and 2 from J; bases not matched to a gene: 3. CDR3 size: 15 residues. The CDR3 sequence: CASSVGAGATDTQYF. The DNA of the CDR3 is TGTGCCAGCAGCGTAGGGGCGGGAGCCACAGATACGCAGTATTTT. The variable domain in full, completed from reference TRBV9 and TRBJ2-3, reads DSGVTQTPKHLITATGQRVTLRCSPRSGDLSVYWYQQSLDQGLQFLIQYYNGEERAKGNILERFSAQQFPDLHSELNLSSLELGDSALYFCASSVGAGATDTQYFGPGTRLTVL.

The chain combines TRBV15 with TRBJ2-1, with D perhaps matching TRBD2 (6 bases). The V end was cut by 5 bases, the J end by 8 bases, with 13 bases between. This CDR3 spans 13 amino acids. The V gene's germline CDR1 is LNHNV and CDR2 YYDKDF (reference sequence). The CDR3 region has the DNA TGTGCCACCAGCGGACTAAACTGGGATGAGCAGTTCTTC. Its protein is CATSGLNWDEQFF.

J is TRBJ2-5 and V is TRBV27; D possibly corresponds to TRBD1 (6 bases). The CDR3 contains 17 residues. V was cut by 5 bases and J by 7 bases, with 26 bases left in between. Germline-derived CDR1 and CDR2 are MNHEY and SMNVEV (reference sequence). This chain's CDR3 is CASSLHLTQGIPGTQYF. The CDR3 DNA reads TGTGCCAGCAGTCTACACCTAACTCAGGGGATCCCGGGGACCCAGTACTTC.

This chain uses TRBV2 with TRBJ2-4, with 11 positions matching TRBD1. Germline CDR1 is SNHLY and CDR2 is FYNNEI. The V and J ends lost 4 bases and 9 bases, in that order; junction bases with no gene match: 5. This CDR3 is built from 14 residues. The CDR3 here is CASSGSGTGGIQYF. The CDR3 nucleotides read TGTGCCAGCAGTGGAAGCGGGACAGGGGGCATTCAGTACTTC.

V and J are TRBV10-3 and TRBJ1-6; D might be TRBD1 (5 bases). Germline CDR1 reads ENHRY; CDR2 reads SYGVKD. The CDR3 covers 13 residues. Trimming pared 9 bases from V and 5 bases from J, leaving 11 bases between. CDR3 protein: CAMNRGDNSPLHF. The DNA of the CDR3 is TGTGCCATGAACCGGGGGGATAATTCACCCCTCCACTTT.